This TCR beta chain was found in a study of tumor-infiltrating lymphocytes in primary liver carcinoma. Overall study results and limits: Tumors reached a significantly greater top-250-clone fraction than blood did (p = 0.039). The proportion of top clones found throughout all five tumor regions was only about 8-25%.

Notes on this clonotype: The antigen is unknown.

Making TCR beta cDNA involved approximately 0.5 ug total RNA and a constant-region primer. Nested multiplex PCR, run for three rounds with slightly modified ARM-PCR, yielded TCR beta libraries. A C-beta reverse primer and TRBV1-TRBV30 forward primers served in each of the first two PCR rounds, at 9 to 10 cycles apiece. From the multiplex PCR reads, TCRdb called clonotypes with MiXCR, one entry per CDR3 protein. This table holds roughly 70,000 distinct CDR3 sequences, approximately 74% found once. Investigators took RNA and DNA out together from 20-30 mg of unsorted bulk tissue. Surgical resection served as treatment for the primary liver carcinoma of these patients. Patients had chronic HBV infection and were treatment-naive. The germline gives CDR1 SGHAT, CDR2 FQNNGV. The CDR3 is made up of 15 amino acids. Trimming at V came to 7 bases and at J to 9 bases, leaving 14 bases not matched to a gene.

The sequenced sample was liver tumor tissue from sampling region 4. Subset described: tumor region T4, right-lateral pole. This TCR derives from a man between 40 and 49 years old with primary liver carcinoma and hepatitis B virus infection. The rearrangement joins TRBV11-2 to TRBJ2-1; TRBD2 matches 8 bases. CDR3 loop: CASNPPREALGEQFF. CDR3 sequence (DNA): TGTGCCAGCAACCCCCCGCGGGAGGCATTGGGTGAGCAGTTCTTC.